The 22 T cell receptor beta chains below were found in one sample sequenced in a study of blood T cells in healthy people across ages. The second PCR ran roughly 7 to 11 cycles with a sample-barcoded 5' primer and J-beta primers. TCRdb re-derived calls from the 5' RACE reads in MiXCR, one entry per CDR3 protein. The sample comprises 1.2 million to 1.5 million distinct CDR3 sequences, approximately 59% of which are singletons, and approximately 7% rests with the top ten. The sample comprised blood. The source of these receptors is a man aged 18-30 years in good health.

This chain connects TRBV6-5 to TRBJ2-1; the match to TRBD2 covers 8 bases. CDR3 size: 15 residues. CDR1 and CDR2 from the germline V gene are MNHEY and SVGAGI. Unmatched junction bases numbered 6, after V lost 7 bases and J lost 1 base. CDR3 DNA sequence: TGTGCCAGCACCTTGGGACTAGATTCCTACAATGAGCAGTTCTTC. Protein sequence: CASTLGLDSYNEQFF.

The chain carries TRBV12-3 or TRBV12-4 and TRBJ2-5; tentatively, D is TRBD1 or TRBD2 (6 bases each). V shed 1 base and J shed 4 bases, with 16 bases lying between them. CDR3 length equals 16 residues. The CDR3 sequence is CASSLGGARFGETQYF. In DNA form, the CDR3 reads TGTGCCAGCAGTTTAGGGGGGGCGCGGTTCGGAGAGACCCAGTACTTC.

This chain uses TRBV7-2 with TRBJ2-7, with TRBD2 matching 12 bases. The CDR3 runs 15 residues. Unmatched junction bases numbered 3, after V lost 6 bases and J lost 0 bases. Per germline, CDR1 SGHTA and CDR2 FQGNSA. In DNA form, the CDR3 reads TGTGCCAGCAGGGAGACTAGCGGGAGCTCCTACGAGCAGTACTTC. Translating it yields CASRETSGSSYEQYF.

This clonotype appeared a few times. The V call is TRBV20-1, the J call TRBJ1-1, with D perhaps matching TRBD1 (6 bases). V lost 6 bases and J 7 bases, leaving 15 bases between the germline ends. Germline lookup yields CDR1 DFQATT and CDR2 SNEGSKA (reference sequence). This CDR3 spans 12 amino acids. CDR3 in DNA: TGCAGTGCAATCGGGACATCTCATGAAGCTTTCTTT. Its protein product is CSAIGTSHEAFF.

This clonotype was observed once. The chain recombines TRBV6-1 with TRBJ1-5, with D possibly matching TRBD1 (6 bases). Trimming removed 4 bases at V and 4 bases at J, with 17 bases between. The germline V gene has CDR1 MNHNS and CDR2 SASEGT. There are 16 residues in the CDR3. CDR3 protein: CASSVSPGGSNQPQHF. The CDR3 nucleotides are TGTGCCAGCAGTGTATCCCCCGGGGGCTCGAATCAGCCCCAGCATTTT.

This clonotype was counted between two and nine times. The rearrangement uses TRBV4-1 and TRBJ2-3; D might be TRBD2 (6 bases). In germline, CDR1 is MGHRA, CDR2 YSYEKL. The CDR3 totals 13 residues. Trimming took off 4 bases at V and 5 bases at J, with 10 bases between the two ends. CDR3 nucleotides: TGCGCCAGCAGCCTGAGAGCGGGAGATACGCAGTATTTT. Translating gives CASSLRAGDTQYF.

CDR3 in amino acids: CASSLSGEGSASHEQFF. DNA of the CDR3: TGTGCCAGCAGCTTATCCGGGGAAGGGAGCGCTTCCCATGAGCAGTTCTTC. This chain links TRBV5-6 with TRBJ2-1; the D gene is possibly TRBD2 (5 bases). V lost 2 bases and J 8 bases, leaving 23 bases between the germline ends. This CDR3 comprises 17 residues. Germline CDR1 and CDR2: SGHDT and YYEEEE.

The rearrangement links TRBV2 to TRBJ2-6; D possibly corresponds to TRBD2 (5 bases). Trimming took 7 bases from V and 0 from J, leaving 16 bases between them. CDR1 is SNHLY, CDR2 FYNNEI, per germline. CDR3 length equals 17 residues. The CDR3 reads CASTEGKVRSGANVLTF. Written as DNA, the CDR3 is TGTGCCAGCACCGAGGGAAAGGTCCGCTCTGGGGCCAACGTCCTGACTTTC.

Turning to this clonotype: A much larger clone is a single base away; this may be a read error. The rearrangement joins TRBV20-1 to TRBJ1-1; D is undetermined. The CDR3 contains 12 residues. CDR1 is DFQATT, CDR2 SNEGSKA, per germline (reference sequence). V was cut by 6 bases and J by 0 bases, with 8 bases left in between. Here the CDR3 reads CSAQMVNTEAFF. The CDR3 DNA reads TGCAGTGCGCAAATGGTGAACACTGAAGCTTTCTTT.

This clonotype was recorded at least ten times. The rearrangement uses TRBV20-1 and TRBJ2-7; 8 bases are a match to TRBD1. Germline CDR1 DFQATT, CDR2 SNEGSKA (reference sequence). The CDR3 has 14 residues. Losses at the gene ends were 6 bases for V and 2 bases for J; bases not matched to a gene: 9. The CDR3 sequence is CSAPRTGFPYEQYF. CDR3 coding DNA: TGCAGTGCCCCCAGGACAGGGTTCCCCTACGAGCAGTACTTC.

The chain has TRBV6-2 or TRBV6-3 and TRBJ1-5, with 9 bases aligning to TRBD1. The CDR3 runs to 13 residues. Germline lookup yields CDR1 MNHEY and CDR2 SVGEGT. V lost 8 bases and J lost 6; bases outside the gene matches: 5. In DNA form, the CDR3 reads TGTGCCAGCGGGGGACAGGGCGGTCAGCCCCAGCATTTT. Its translation is CASGGQGGQPQHF.

V and J are TRBV25-1 and TRBJ1-4; D gene ambiguous. Germline-derived CDR1 and CDR2 are MGHDK and SYGVNS. This CDR3 contains 17 residues. V lost 6 bases and J 0 bases, leaving 17 bases between the germline ends. The CDR3 DNA is TGTGCCAGCAGCGCCCTTGGAATAGGGACAACTAATGAAAAACTGTTTTTT. Translating it yields CASSALGIGTTNEKLFF.

With regard to this clonotype: Relative to the germline gene, one junction end is altered; a read error may explain this. CDR3 DNA: TGTGCCAGCAGCTTAGAGGGGGCCGTAACAGATGCGCAGTATTTT. This gives the protein CASSLEGAVTDAQYF. The chain employs TRBV7-2 and TRBJ2-3; TRBD1 matches at 7 bases. Germline CDR1 reads SGHTA; CDR2 reads FQGNSA. CDR3 length: 15 amino acids.

The chain links TRBV29-1 to TRBJ2-5; D unclear. Germline V CDR1 and CDR2: SQVTM, ANQGSEA. The V end was cut by 2 bases, the J end by 5 bases, with 6 bases between. The CDR3 runs 11 residues. The CDR3 sequence is CSVETRETQYF. CDR3 DNA sequence: TGCAGCGTTGAAACCAGGGAGACCCAGTACTTC.

The chain is built from TRBV28 and TRBJ2-1, with TRBD2 identical over 15 bases. The V segment lost 6 bases and the J segment 5 bases; nucleotides outside the gene matches: 11. Looked up from germline, CDR1 is MDHEN and CDR2 is SYDVKM. This CDR3 contains 18 residues. CDR3 in DNA: TGTGCCAGCAGACAGTATCGGACTAGCGGGGGGGCCGACAATGAGCAGTTCTTC. It translates to CASRQYRTSGGADNEQFF.

V and J are TRBV7-2 and TRBJ2-7, with 10 bases aligning to TRBD2. The CDR3 contains 15 residues. In germline, CDR1 is SGHTA, CDR2 FQGNSA. J was trimmed by 3 bases and V by 1 base; bases with no gene match: 3. The CDR3 DNA is TGTGCCAGCAGCTTAGTTAGCGGGGGGCACTACGAGCAGTACTTC. Translation: CASSLVSGGHYEQYF.

The chain combines TRBV14 with TRBJ2-3; D gene unclear. From germline, CDR1 is SGHDN and CDR2 FVKESK. V lost 3 bases and J lost 4, with 8 bases in between. The CDR3 has 13 residues. CDR3 sequence reads: CASSQGFSDTQYF. The CDR3 region has the DNA TGTGCCAGCAGCCAGGGTTTTTCAGATACGCAGTATTTT.

In nucleotides, the CDR3 is TGTGCCAGCAGCCAAGATGGGACTAGCGGGAGATACGAGCAGTACTTC. Protein: CASSQDGTSGRYEQYF. The chain recombines TRBV3-1 with TRBJ2-7; 14 bases line up with TRBD2. V lost 0 bases, J lost 4 bases, and 2 bases stayed unmatched. The CDR3 is made up of 16 amino acids. Per germline, CDR1 LGHDT and CDR2 YNNKEL (reference sequence).

The sample holds a few counts of this clonotype. This chain links TRBV4-3 with TRBJ2-5; no clear D gene. The V gene's germline CDR1 is LGHNA and CDR2 YSLEER. Trimming cost V 1 base and J 4 bases, with 10 bases left between them. The CDR3 is 14 amino acids. DNA of the CDR3: TGCGCCAGCAGCCAAGTTGAATCTCCAGAGACCCAGTACTTC. Amino acid sequence: CASSQVESPETQYF.

This clonotype is a singleton in its sample. The gene calls are TRBV29-1 and TRBJ2-1; TRBD1 is a possible D gene (5 bases). The CDR3 has 14 amino acids. Trimming shortened V by 5 bases and J by 0 bases, and 11 bases separated the two germline ends. Germline assignment: CDR1 SQVTM and CDR2 ANQGSEA. CDR3 region: CSVSDSSSYNEQFF. CDR3 DNA: TGCAGCGTTTCAGACAGTAGCTCCTACAATGAGCAGTTCTTC.

This clonotype turned up a few times. The chain uses TRBV20-1 and TRBJ1-2; the D is unclear. The CDR3 has 12 amino acids. Trimming took 5 bases from V and 5 from J, leaving 12 bases between them. CDR1 is DFQATT, CDR2 SNEGSKA, per germline (reference sequence). CDR3 coding DNA: TGCAGTGCTCTAGTATTAGGGTATGGCTACACCTTC. Translating gives CSALVLGYGYTF.

V is TRBV5-1 and J is TRBJ1-1; 9 positions agree with TRBD1. The CDR3 contains 16 residues. After removal of 5 bases from V and 0 bases from J, the junction contained 8 bases not matched to a gene. Looked up from germline, CDR1 is SGHRS and CDR2 is YFSETQ. CDR3 coding DNA: TGCGCCAGCAGGCGGGACAGGGAGACAGTGAACACTGAAGCTTTCTTT. Translation gives CASRRDRETVNTEAFF.